This T cell receptor (beta chain) was retrieved from a study of T-cell memory formation after mild COVID-19. In germline, CDR1 is MGHRA, CDR2 YSYEKL. CDR3 length: 14 residues. V was clipped by 0 bases and J by 2 bases, with 7 bases between them. TCRdb re-called the 5' RACE reads with MiXCR, one entry per CDR3 protein. The profile shows roughly 150,000 distinct CDR3 sequences, 11% to 15% of them singletons. The genes are TRBV4-1 and TRBJ1-2; unclear D gene. The TCR was taken from an adult woman who had mild COVID-19 (a few samples of this study predate the infection). Cell type and time point are not known. The sequenced sample was PBMCs or a T cell subset sorted from them (not recorded which). CDR3 sequence (DNA): TGCGCCAGCAGCCAAGATACCCTAAACTATGGCTACACCTTC. Translating gives CASSQDTLNYGYTF.